These 29 T cell receptor beta chains were all obtained from the same sample, sequenced in a study of human T cells and chemical hapten exposure. Time point noted: healthy volunteer bleed at 2 weeks. Total RNA was isolated from unfractionated whole blood. TCRdb re-called the RACE reads through MiXCR, storing one row per CDR3 protein. The top ten clones hold 1.5% to 2% of a sample with some 120,000 distinct CDR3 sequences, around 8.3% of them seen once. Sequenced sample: whole blood. These TCRs come from a male donor in good health. Some clones in this sample may be carry-over from other donors' samples.

This clonotype was found a few times. CDR3 residues: CASSPSETYNEQFF. In DNA form, the CDR3 reads TGTGCCAGTAGTCCATCCGAAACCTACAATGAGCAGTTCTTC. This chain connects TRBV19 to TRBJ2-1; unclear D gene. The CDR3 has 14 amino acids. The V end lost 5 bases, the J end lost 2 bases, and 10 bases lay between the germline ends. Germline CDR1 reads LNHDA; CDR2 reads SQIVND (reference sequence).

V gene TRBV6-6 combines with J gene TRBJ1-4; no clear D gene. Between the trimmed V and J ends, which lost 5 bases and 2 bases, there was a span of 15 bases. Germline CDR1 and CDR2: MNHNY and SVGAGI (reference sequence). The CDR3 is made up of 16 amino acids. CDR3: CASSPRTAPTNEKLFF. CDR3 sequence (DNA): TGTGCCAGCAGTCCCCGGACGGCCCCGACTAATGAAAAACTGTTTTTT.

This clonotype occurred many times. The J gene is TRBJ2-1, the V gene TRBV12-3 or TRBV12-4, with a weak D call TRBD1 (6 bases). V lost 5 bases and J 9 bases, leaving 20 bases between the germline ends. The CDR3 runs to 15 residues. The CDR3 reads CASSLPDSSLGEQFF. CDR3 in DNA: TGTGCCAGCAGTCTCCCGGACAGCTCATTAGGTGAGCAGTTCTTC.

This clonotype was picked up a small number of times. The chain joins TRBV25-1 to TRBJ2-5; D not resolved. The V end lost 2 bases, the J end lost 5 bases, and 9 bases lay between the germline ends. The CDR3 loop spans 13 amino acids. Germline V gene lookup returns CDR1 MGHDK and CDR2 SYGVNS. DNA of the CDR3: TGTGCCAGCAGTGAAAGGTATCGGGAGACCCAGTACTTC. It is translated as CASSERYRETQYF.

Only a few counts were recorded for this clonotype. V gene TRBV20-1 combines with J gene TRBJ2-7; D may be TRBD2 (6 bases). The germline V gene has CDR1 DFQATT and CDR2 SNEGSKA (reference sequence). V was pared by 5 bases and J by 4 bases, with 12 bases between. The CDR3 has 12 residues. CDR3 coding DNA: TGCAGTGCTCTCCGCCGGGGGTACGAGCAGTACTTC. It is translated as CSALRRGYEQYF.

This clonotype was recorded many times. The CDR3 reads CSVASGQGKEQYF. Written as DNA, the CDR3 is TGCAGCGTCGCGAGCGGACAGGGTAAAGAGCAGTACTTC. The chain joins TRBV29-1 to TRBJ2-7; 8 positions match TRBD1. The CDR3 covers 13 residues. Germline V gives CDR1 SQVTM, CDR2 ANQGSEA. V dropped 6 bases and J dropped 7; count of bases not matched to a gene: 11.

This clonotype occurred once. V and J are TRBV18 and TRBJ2-3, with D hard to call. The ends were cut back, 0 bases at V and 2 bases at J, with 9 bases in the middle. CDR1 and CDR2 (germline): KGHSH, LQKENI. This CDR3 contains 15 residues. The CDR3 DNA follows: TGTGCCAGCTCACCACCGCATAGGGACACAGATACGCAGTATTTT. Encoded protein: CASSPPHRDTDTQYF.

This clonotype appeared a few times. V usage is TRBV27 and J usage is TRBJ2-5, with 8 bases aligning to TRBD1. Germline V gene lookup returns CDR1 MNHEY and CDR2 SMNVEV (reference sequence). There are 16 residues in the CDR3. The trim removed 5 bases at V and 1 base at J, leaving 9 bases unmatched. The CDR3 loop reads CASSRYGDRSQETQYF. Written as DNA, the CDR3 is TGTGCCAGCAGTCGATACGGGGACAGGTCCCAAGAGACCCAGTACTTC.

The sample holds many counts of this clonotype. CDR3 amino acids: CASSLGGGEQYF. The CDR3 DNA follows: TGTGCCAGCAGCTTAGGAGGGGGCGAGCAGTACTTC. V gene TRBV7-9 combines with J gene TRBJ2-7, with D possibly being TRBD1 (6 bases). V gave up 1 base and J gave up 6 bases, with 7 bases separating them. The CDR3 spans 12 residues. Germline V lookup: CDR1 SEHNR, CDR2 FQNEAQ (reference sequence).

This clonotype showed up many times. The chain combines TRBV6-5 with TRBJ2-7; TRBD2 agrees at 10 bases. Germline CDR1 and CDR2: MNHEY and SVGAGI. The CDR3 is made up of 15 amino acids. J gave up 3 bases and V 5 bases, and 7 bases lay outside the gene matches. The CDR3 region is CASSPSGSVDYEQYF. Written as DNA, the CDR3 is TGTGCCAGCAGTCCTAGCGGGAGCGTGGACTACGAGCAGTACTTC.

The chain is built from TRBV6-2 or TRBV6-3 and TRBJ2-3, with 7 nucleotides matching TRBD2. Germline lookup yields CDR1 MNHEY and CDR2 SVGEGT. The CDR3 length is 14 residues. J was trimmed by 3 bases and V by 7 bases; bases with no gene match: 7. CDR3 sequence (DNA): TGTGCCAGCAAGGCGGGAGTAGGAACAGATACGCAGTATTTT. Translated: CASKAGVGTDTQYF.

The chain links TRBV2 to TRBJ1-2; 7 bases are a match to TRBD1. Germline V gives CDR1 SNHLY, CDR2 FYNNEI. J lost 2 bases, V lost 3 bases, and 0 bases had no gene match. The CDR3 runs to 13 residues. CDR3 protein: CASSETGNYGYTF. CDR3 sequence (DNA): TGTGCCAGCAGTGAGACAGGGAACTATGGCTACACCTTC.

The V and J genes are TRBV20-1 and TRBJ2-7; TRBD2 matches at 8 bases. Unmatched junction bases numbered 5, after V lost 3 bases and J lost 1 base. The germline V gene has CDR1 DFQATT and CDR2 SNEGSKA (reference sequence). The CDR3 has 14 residues. The CDR3 DNA is TGCAGTGCTAGTGTGGGACTAGGGTCCTACGAGCAGTACTTC. It yields the protein CSASVGLGSYEQYF.

This clonotype was seen a handful of times. V is TRBV29-1 and J is TRBJ1-1, with D uncertain. V was trimmed by 3 bases and J by 2 bases, leaving 10 bases between them. The CDR3 contains 13 residues. In germline, CDR1 is SQVTM, CDR2 ANQGSEA. The CDR3, as DNA: TGCAGCGTTGAGGGGAGACTTAACACTGAAGCTTTCTTT. Translation gives CSVEGRLNTEAFF.

This clonotype was detected a few times. This rearrangement joins TRBV4-1 to TRBJ2-1; 8 bases align to TRBD1. This CDR3 is built from 15 residues. Germline CDR1 MGHRA, CDR2 YSYEKL. With V trimmed by 4 bases and J by 5 bases, 7 bases remained unmatched. For the CDR3, the DNA is TGCGCCAGCAGCCTCGGACAGGGAAGGGACAATGAGCAGTTCTTC. Its translation: CASSLGQGRDNEQFF.

This clonotype turned up a few times. The V gene is TRBV14, the J gene TRBJ1-2; the D is unclear. The V end was cut by 4 bases, the J end by 4 bases, with 13 bases between. Germline V lookup: CDR1 SGHDN, CDR2 FVKESK. The CDR3 is 14 amino acids. The CDR3 region is CASSRLIPGYGYTF. In DNA, the CDR3 is TGTGCCAGCAGCCGACTGATCCCCGGCTATGGCTACACCTTC. The full variable domain, in which reference TRBV14 and TRBJ1-2 provide the parts outside the CDR3, is EAGVTQFPSHSVIEKGQTVTLRCDPISGHDNLYWYRRVMGKEIKFLLHFVKESKQDESGMPNNRFLAERTGGTYSTLKVQPAELEDSGVYFCASSRLIPGYGYTFGSGTRLTVV.

This clonotype was seen a few times. This chain links TRBV2 with TRBJ1-1; no reliable D call. Germline assignment: CDR1 SNHLY and CDR2 FYNNEI. Trimming cost V 4 bases and J 0 bases, with 6 bases left between them. CDR3 length equals 13 residues. CDR3 bases: TGTGCCAGCAGTGGACGGCTGAACACTGAAGCTTTCTTT. Protein product: CASSGRLNTEAFF.

This clonotype has just a few counts. The V gene is TRBV11-3, the J gene TRBJ2-1; D remains unclear. The CDR3 extends over 12 amino acids. Per germline, CDR1 SGHNT and CDR2 YENEEA. V was clipped by 1 base and J by 10 bases, with 8 bases between them. DNA for the CDR3: TGTGCCAGCAGCTTAGTCCATCAGGAGCAGTTCTTC. Translated, it gives CASSLVHQEQFF.

This clonotype came up many times. V gene TRBV12-3 or TRBV12-4 combines with J gene TRBJ2-5; D not resolved. Trimming cost V 4 bases and J 1 base, with 10 bases left between them. This CDR3 has 14 residues. In DNA, the CDR3 is TGTGCCAGCAGTTCAAAGACGGTCCAAGAGACCCAGTACTTC. Protein product: CASSSKTVQETQYF.

This clonotype was recorded a few times. At one boundary the junction diverges from the germline segment, which might be a read error. V gene TRBV2 combines with J gene TRBJ1-2; D unclear. CDR3 length equals 12 residues. CDR1 is SNHLY, CDR2 FYNNEI, per germline. In nucleotides, the CDR3 is TGTGCCAGCAGCGAAGGGAACTATGGCTACACCTTC. Translation: CASSEGNYGYTF. The full variable domain, its missing parts supplied by reference TRBV2 and TRBJ1-2, is EPEVTQTPSHQVTQMGQEVILRCVPISNHLYFYWYRQILGQKVEFLVSFYNNEISEKSEIFDDQFSVERPDGSNFTLKIRSTKLEDSAMYFCASSEGNYGYTFGSGTRLTVV.

This clonotype has more than one count but fewer than ten. The V and J genes are TRBV2 and TRBJ1-6; D perhaps matches TRBD1 (6 bases). Per germline, CDR1 SNHLY and CDR2 FYNNEI. Between the trimmed V and J ends, which lost 5 bases and 8 bases, there was a span of 13 bases. The CDR3 sequence is 14 residues long. This CDR3 reads CASSQGREDSPLHF. CDR3 nucleotides: TGTGCCAGCAGTCAGGGGCGGGAAGATTCACCCCTCCACTTT.

The chain joins TRBV12-3 or TRBV12-4 to TRBJ2-1, with TRBD1 matching 10 bases. Trimming took 3 bases from V and 8 from J; bases not matched to a gene: 4. The CDR3 length is 14 residues. Here the CDR3 reads CASSLRGQGYEQFF. In DNA form, the CDR3 reads TGTGCCAGCAGTTTGCGGGGACAGGGGTATGAGCAGTTCTTC.

This clonotype was picked up a small number of times. In DNA, the CDR3 is TGTGCCAGCAGCTTAGCGACTACAGAGACCCAGTACTTC. Residues: CASSLATTETQYF. The V gene is TRBV7-9, the J gene TRBJ2-5; TRBD2 is a possible D gene (5 bases). This CDR3 has 13 amino acids. Germline lookup yields CDR1 SEHNR and CDR2 FQNEAQ (reference sequence). V was clipped by 0 bases and J by 4 bases, with 6 bases between them.

This chain connects TRBV7-2 to TRBJ2-7; 8 bases align to TRBD1. Losses at the gene ends were 6 bases for V and 2 bases for J; bases not matched to a gene: 12. Germline-derived CDR1 and CDR2 are SGHTA and FQGNSA. This CDR3 is 16 amino acids long. The CDR3 protein is CASSLTIKDRAYEQYF. The CDR3 nucleotides are TGTGCCAGCAGTCTTACCATTAAGGACAGGGCCTACGAGCAGTACTTC.

This clonotype appeared a few times. The chain joins TRBV5-1 to TRBJ2-1; D gene uncertain. V lost 5 bases and J 10 bases, leaving 13 bases between the germline ends. CDR1 SGHRS and CDR2 YFSETQ come from the germline V gene. This CDR3 comprises 12 residues. CDR3 in amino acids: CASSPPSIEQFF. DNA of the CDR3: TGCGCCAGCAGTCCCCCGAGCATCGAGCAGTTCTTC.

V usage is TRBV5-4 and J usage is TRBJ1-1; D not resolved. Trimming removed 0 bases at V and 10 bases at J, with 16 bases between. Per the germline V gene, CDR1 is SGHNT and CDR2 is YYREEE (reference sequence). The CDR3 spans 14 residues. The CDR3 region is CASSLVEGSTTAFF. The CDR3 nucleotides are TGTGCCAGCAGCTTGGTTGAGGGTTCAACGACAGCTTTCTTT.

Many counts were recorded for this clonotype. The chain employs TRBV28 and TRBJ2-1; 14 bases fit TRBD2. V was clipped by 4 bases and J by 8 bases; unmatched bases: 4. Germline V CDR1 and CDR2: MDHEN, SYDVKM. This CDR3 contains 15 residues. The DNA of the CDR3 is TGTGCCAGCAGTTACGGACTAGCGGGAGGAGATGAGCAGTTCTTC. This sequence encodes CASSYGLAGGDEQFF.

This clonotype was counted only a few times. The chain links TRBV6-6 to TRBJ2-7; 10 bases fit TRBD2. Trimming cost V 2 bases and J 2 bases; bases outside gene matches: 12. The V gene's germline CDR1 is MNHNY and CDR2 SVGAGI (reference sequence). The CDR3 has 18 residues. CDR3 in DNA: TGTGCCAGCAGTTACAGCCAGATACTAGCGGGGCAGGCCTACGAGCAGTACTTC. It is translated as CASSYSQILAGQAYEQYF.

This clonotype showed up many times. The V call is TRBV20-1, the J call TRBJ2-3; 10 bases are shared with TRBD1. V shed 6 bases and J 1 base; nucleotides not matched to a gene: 7. This CDR3 is 15 amino acids long. Germline values: CDR1 DFQATT, CDR2 SNEGSKA (reference sequence). The CDR3 nucleotides read TGCAGTGCCGGGACAGGGGAAACGGGCACAGATACGCAGTATTTT. Its protein product is CSAGTGETGTDTQYF.